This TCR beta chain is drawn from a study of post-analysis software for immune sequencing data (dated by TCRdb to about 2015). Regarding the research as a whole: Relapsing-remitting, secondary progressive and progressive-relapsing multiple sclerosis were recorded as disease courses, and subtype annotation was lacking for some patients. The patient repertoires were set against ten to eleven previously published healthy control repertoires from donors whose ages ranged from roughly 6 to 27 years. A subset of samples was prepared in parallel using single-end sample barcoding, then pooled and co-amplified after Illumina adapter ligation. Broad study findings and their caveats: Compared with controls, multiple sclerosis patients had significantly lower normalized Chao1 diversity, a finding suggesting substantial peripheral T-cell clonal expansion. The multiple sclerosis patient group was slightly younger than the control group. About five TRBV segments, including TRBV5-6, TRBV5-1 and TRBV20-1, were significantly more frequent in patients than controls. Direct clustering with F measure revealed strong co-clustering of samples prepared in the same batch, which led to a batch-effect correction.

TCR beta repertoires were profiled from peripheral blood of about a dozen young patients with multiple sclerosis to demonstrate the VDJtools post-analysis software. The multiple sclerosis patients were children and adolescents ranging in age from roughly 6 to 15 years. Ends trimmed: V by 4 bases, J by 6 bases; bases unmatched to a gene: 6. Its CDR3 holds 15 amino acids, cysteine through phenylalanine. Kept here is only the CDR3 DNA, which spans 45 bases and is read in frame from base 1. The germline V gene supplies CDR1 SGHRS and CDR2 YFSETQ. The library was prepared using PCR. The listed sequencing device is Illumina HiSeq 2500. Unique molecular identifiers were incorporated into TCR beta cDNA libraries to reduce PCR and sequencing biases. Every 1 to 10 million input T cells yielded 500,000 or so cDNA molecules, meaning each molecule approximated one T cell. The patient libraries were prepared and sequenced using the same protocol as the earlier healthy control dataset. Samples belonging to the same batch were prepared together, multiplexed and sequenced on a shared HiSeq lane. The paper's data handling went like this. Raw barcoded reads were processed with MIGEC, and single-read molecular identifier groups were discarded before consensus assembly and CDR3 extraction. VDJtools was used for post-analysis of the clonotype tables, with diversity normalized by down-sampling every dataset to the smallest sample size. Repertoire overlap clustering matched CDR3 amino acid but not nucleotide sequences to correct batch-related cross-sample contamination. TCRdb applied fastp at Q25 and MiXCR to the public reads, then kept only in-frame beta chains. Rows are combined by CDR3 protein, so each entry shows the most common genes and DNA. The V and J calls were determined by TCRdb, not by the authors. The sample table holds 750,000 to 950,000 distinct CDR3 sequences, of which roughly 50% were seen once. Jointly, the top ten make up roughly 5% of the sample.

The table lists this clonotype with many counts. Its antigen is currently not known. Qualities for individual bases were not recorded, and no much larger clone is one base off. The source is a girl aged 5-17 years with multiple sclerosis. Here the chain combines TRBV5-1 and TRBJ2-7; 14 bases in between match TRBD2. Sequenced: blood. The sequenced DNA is TGCGCCAGCAGCCCGGGACTAGCGGGAGTTACCGAGCAGTACTTC. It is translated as CASSPGLAGVTEQYF.